A selection of T cell receptor beta chains follows, all from one sample in a study of early T cells in non-severe SARS-CoV-2 infection. TCRdb re-called the 5' RACE reads through MiXCR, storing one row per CDR3 protein. Counted here are some 51,000 distinct CDR3 sequences, 15% occurring once; the ten biggest clones make up 10%. This specimen was whole blood, taken at baseline. These TCRs come from an adult who was a healthcare worker with PCR-confirmed SARS-CoV-2 infection or an uninfected control (not recorded which). The CDR3 runs from the conserved cysteine through the conserved F or W. Fields, in order: J gene, V gene, D gene, clone size, CDR3 protein, CDR3 DNA. The D gene is left open where the match is weak. The size of a clone is reported for some rows only, either as once, few or many, or as a class for expanded clones.

TRBJ2-2	TRBV7-2	TRBD2	NA	CASSPGLASGELFF	TGTGCCAGCAGCCCAGGACTAGCATCCGGGGAGCTGTTTTTT
TRBJ2-7	TRBV6-1	NA	many	CASSEVDSRREQYF	TGTGCCAGCAGTGAAGTGGACAGCCGACGGGAGCAGTACTTC
TRBJ2-3	TRBV6-5	NA	NA	CASSYSWTTSADTQYF	TGTGCCAGCAGTTACTCGTGGACAACCTCTGCAGATACGCAGTATTTT
TRBJ2-1	TRBV20-1	TRBD2	NA	CSALGTSGYNEQFF	TGCAGTGCTCTTGGGACTAGCGGTTACAATGAGCAGTTCTTC
TRBJ2-3	TRBV12-3/TRBV12-4	TRBD2	few	CASNSGIRTDTQYF	TGTGCCAGCAATAGCGGGATTCGCACAGATACGCAGTATTTT
TRBJ2-2	TRBV7-3	NA	NA	CASSLAPRIPNTGELFF	TGTGCCAGCAGCTTAGCCCCCCGAATCCCGAACACCGGGGAGCTGTTTTTT
TRBJ2-3	TRBV10-3	NA	NA	CANRNQGPTDTQYF	TGTGCCAACAGAAACCAGGGCCCCACAGATACGCAGTATTTT
TRBJ2-7	TRBV11-2	TRBD2	few	CASSLTSGGYEQYF	TGTGCCAGCAGCTTGACTAGCGGAGGCTACGAGCAGTACTTC
TRBJ2-4	TRBV14	NA	NA	CASSLRQAGRAKNIQYF	TGTGCCAGCAGCCTTAGACAGGCTGGGAGAGCCAAAAACATTCAGTACTTC
TRBJ1-3	TRBV6-5	NA	NA	CASSFGNTIYF	TGTGCCAGCAGTTTTGGAAACACCATATATTTT
TRBJ1-5	TRBV7-8	NA	NA	CASSSQGNQPQHF	TGTGCCAGCAGCTCGCAGGGGAATCAGCCCCAGCATTTT
TRBJ1-1	TRBV19	NA	few	CASSRWKNGGAAFF	TGTGCCAGTAGTCGGTGGAAAAACGGGGGGGCCGCTTTCTTT
TRBJ2-3	TRBV20-1	TRBD2	many	CSALLTSGGGTQYF	TGCAGTGCTCTACTGACTAGCGGGGGGGGTACGCAGTATTTT
TRBJ2-7	TRBV11-3	NA	few	CASSFGQGAEEYF	NA
TRBJ1-3	TRBV4-1	NA	medium-sized	CASSQDLRARGSGNTIYF	NA
TRBJ1-4	TRBV7-9	TRBD1	many	CASSTGQYDEKLFF	TGTGCCAGCAGCACGGGACAGTACGATGAAAAACTGTTTTTT
TRBJ1-5	TRBV19	NA	NA	CASSIGRRSSNQPQHF	TGTGCCAGTAGTATAGGAAGGCGGTCTAGCAATCAGCCCCAGCATTTT
TRBJ2-5	TRBV9	TRBD2	NA	CASSVGAGLQETQYF	TGTGCCAGCAGCGTAGGAGCGGGACTCCAAGAGACCCAGTACTTC
TRBJ1-2	TRBV5-4	NA	NA	CASSSPGKRELVGYTF	TGTGCCAGCAGCTCTCCCGGGAAGAGGGAACTAGTGGGCTACACCTTC
TRBJ1-5	TRBV5-8	NA	few	CASSRGSNQPQHF	TGTGCCAGCAGCCGAGGGAGCAATCAGCCCCAGCATTTT
TRBJ2-5	TRBV19	TRBD2	NA	CASSIEASGRFETQYF	TGTGCCAGTAGTATAGAGGCTAGCGGGAGATTCGAGACCCAGTACTTC
TRBJ2-5	TRBV4-2	NA	few	CASSQVPGPPQETQYF	TGTGCCAGCAGCCAAGTACCGGGACCGCCCCAAGAGACCCAGTACTTC
TRBJ2-7	TRBV10-2	TRBD1	NA	CASSAGQGWEQYF	TGCGCCAGCAGTGCGGGACAGGGGTGGGAGCAGTACTTC
TRBJ1-1	TRBV3-1	TRBD1	few	CASSPWTGRLNTEAFF	TGTGCCAGCAGCCCTTGGACAGGGCGATTGAACACTGAAGCTTTCTTT
TRBJ2-1	TRBV15	NA	few	CATSRDRVSGNEQFF	TGTGCCACCAGCAGAGATCGGGTTAGCGGCAATGAGCAGTTCTTC
TRBJ1-5	TRBV10-2	NA	many	CASSSTYRGNQPQHF	TGCGCCAGCAGCTCTACCTATCGAGGTAATCAGCCCCAGCATTTT
TRBJ1-2	TRBV28	NA	few	CASSLKGRGYTF	TGTGCCAGCAGTTTAAAAGGCAGGGGCTACACCTTC
TRBJ2-3	TRBV2	TRBD2	many	CASSTPSGRALGADTQYF	TGTGCCAGCAGTACACCTAGCGGGAGGGCCCTCGGGGCAGATACGCAGTATTTT
TRBJ2-3	TRBV7-8	NA	NA	CASRRGRMVADTQYF	TGTGCCAGCAGGCGGGGTAGAATGGTCGCAGATACGCAGTATTTT
TRBJ1-5	TRBV19	NA	many	CASRNQGIGSNQPQHF	TGTGCCAGTAGGAATCAGGGAATCGGGAGCAATCAGCCCCAGCATTTT
TRBJ1-2	TRBV5-1	NA	many	CASRGDYYGYTF	TGCGCCAGCAGAGGGGACTACTATGGCTACACCTTC
TRBJ2-1	TRBV29-1	NA	NA	CSGTPNNEQFF	TGCAGCGGGACCCCAAACAATGAGCAGTTCTTC
TRBJ2-4	TRBV7-9	NA	NA	CASSLENIQYF	TGTGCCAGCAGCTTGGAAAACATTCAGTACTTC
TRBJ1-5	TRBV7-4	NA	NA	CASPQGVGDNQPQHF	TGTGCCAGCCCACAGGGAGTCGGGGACAATCAGCCCCAGCATTTT
TRBJ2-7	TRBV7-3	NA	few	CASSLTSSHEQYF	TGTGCCAGCAGCTTAACTAGCAGCCACGAGCAGTACTTC
TRBJ2-5	TRBV5-1	NA	NA	CASSFSGSETQYF	TGCGCCAGCAGCTTTTCCGGGAGCGAGACCCAGTACTTC
TRBJ2-1	TRBV2	TRBD2	NA	CASIGLAGPEQFF	TGTGCCAGCATCGGACTAGCGGGCCCTGAGCAGTTCTTC
TRBJ1-2	TRBV18	TRBD1	many	CASSSDRADYGYTF	TGTGCCAGCTCATCGGACAGGGCTGATTATGGCTACACCTTC
TRBJ2-2	TRBV2	TRBD1	NA	CASSVRDRGPGELFF	TGTGCCAGCAGTGTCCGGGACAGGGGGCCCGGGGAGCTGTTTTTT
TRBJ1-2	TRBV12-3/TRBV12-4	TRBD1	few	CASSAIPGQGRYGYTF	TGTGCCAGCAGTGCAATACCGGGACAGGGACGTTATGGCTACACCTTC
TRBJ2-1	TRBV19	TRBD2	many	CASSLTSGGYNEQFF	TGTGCCAGTAGTCTGACTAGCGGGGGGTACAATGAGCAGTTCTTC
TRBJ2-3	TRBV5-1	NA	NA	CASSSRRGTDTQYF	TGCGCCAGCAGCTCCCGGAGAGGCACAGATACGCAGTATTTT
TRBJ2-3	TRBV20-1	TRBD2	few	CSAPHLADFTDTQYF	TGCAGTGCACCGCATCTAGCGGACTTCACAGATACGCAGTATTTT
TRBJ2-3	TRBV27	TRBD2	few	CASSLGALPGGDTQYF	TGTGCCAGCAGTTTAGGGGCTCTACCGGGAGGAGATACGCAGTATTTT